This T cell receptor (beta chain) was observed in a study of shared clonotypes between healthy human individuals. Study information: A couple of women and a few men aged 18 to 49 made up the donors. General study findings and limits: It was the few donors that limited the genetic and exposure-history diversity represented.

As concerns this clone: Its specificity is unknown.

Donors, healthy HIV-negative adults, lacked recent acute infections or vaccinations. CD45RA+ naive and CD45RA-negative memory subsets were separated from CD4+ cells. Profiled with immunoSEQ multiplex PCR; TCRdb holds only in-frame clones, not every one. The data contain more than 2 million clones, approximately 96% of them singletons. V was clipped by 5 bases and J by 1 base, with 15 bases between them. Germline V CDR1 and CDR2: SGHRS, YFSETQ. This CDR3 region has 16 residues. This sequence was found in a man younger than 35 in good health. The chain uses TRBV5-1 and TRBJ2-2; no reliable D call. Sample: naive CD4+ T cells sorted from blood. Subset noted: CD45RA+ positively selected. The CDR3 loop is CASRPEGRWNTGELFF. The DNA of the CDR3 is TGCGCCAGCAGGCCTGAAGGCAGGTGGAACACCGGGGAGCTGTTTTTT.